This TCR beta chain originates from a study of blood T cell repertoires in COVID-19. Study background: Acute and convalescent COVID-19 specimens originated in the United States, Italy and Spain. Nucleic acid was either cDNA or gDNA, and it came from T cells, B-cell-depleted T cells, or PBMCs.

There are 12 residues in the CDR3. Trimming cost V 0 bases and J 10 bases, with 7 bases left between them. Germline V CDR1 and CDR2: SGHTA, FQGTGA. In the original processing: Reference gene primer amplification gave nucleated cell count estimates. Produced via immunoSEQ multiplex PCR; TCRdb's table is partial and in-frame only. V, J and clone size are those of that table, while D and trimming were read from the DNA. The data contain fewer than 300,000 clones, around 88% of them seen just once; the ten biggest clones take up around 5.4%. This TCR was sampled from an elderly man with acute or convalescent COVID-19. V and J are TRBV7-3 and TRBJ2-1; weak D call: TRBD2 (6 bases). Sequencing used peripheral blood. CDR3 loop: CASSLTGREQFF. The CDR3 region has the DNA TGTGCCAGCAGCTTAACGGGGAGGGAGCAGTTCTTC. The variable domain in full, completed from reference TRBV7-3 and TRBJ2-1, reads GAGVSQTPSNKVTEKGKYVELRCDPISGHTALYWYRQSLGQGPEFLIYFQGTGAADDSGLPNDRFFAVRPEGSVSTLKIQRTERGDSAVYLCASSLTGREQFFGPGTRLTVL.